The next 14 T cell receptor beta chains were all read from a single sample in a study of T cells in Graves' hyperthyroidism and ophthalmopathy. TCR beta CDR3 regions were amplified from RNA transcripts. HTBI primers drove first-round RT-PCR of the TCR CDR3. TCRdb reprocessed the multiplex PCR reads with MiXCR, giving one entry per CDR3 protein. This table holds nearly 600,000 distinct CDR3 sequences, approximately 13% found once. The specimen sequenced was blood. These receptors were obtained from a woman in her 30s with Graves' hyperthyroidism that later progressed to Graves' ophthalmopathy.

This clonotype occurred many times. The gene calls are TRBV7-9 and TRBJ1-6; D is perhaps TRBD1 (6 bases). The CDR3 is made up of 14 amino acids. In germline, CDR1 is SEHNR, CDR2 FQNEAQ (reference sequence). The V end was cut by 2 bases, the J end by 5 bases, with 7 bases between. The CDR3 region is CASSLRTDNSPLHF. The CDR3 DNA follows: TGTGCCAGCAGCTTAAGGACAGATAATTCACCCCTCCACTTT.

This clonotype was seen many times. The V and J genes are TRBV5-1 and TRBJ1-1; 7 positions match TRBD1. The length of the CDR3 is 13 residues. Trimming took 6 bases from V and 2 from J; bases not matched to a gene: 4. CDR1 SGHRS and CDR2 YFSETQ come from the germline V gene. CDR3 protein: CASNRDSNTEAFF. CDR3 nucleotides: TGCGCCAGCAACCGGGACAGCAACACTGAAGCTTTCTTT.

The chain has TRBV5-8 and TRBJ2-7, with D possibly TRBD1 on 6 matching bases. The CDR3 is 14 residues long. V lost 4 bases and J 3 bases, leaving 14 bases between the germline ends. The V gene's germline CDR1 is SGHTS and CDR2 YDEGEE. In nucleotides, the CDR3 is TGTGCCAGCAGCGAAATCCAGGGGCTCTACGAGCAGTACTTC. It specifies CASSEIQGLYEQYF.

The sample holds many counts of this clonotype. J is TRBJ1-1 and V is TRBV29-1; D possibly corresponds to TRBD1 (6 bases). Germline loops: CDR1 SQVTM, CDR2 ANQGSEA. The germline V and J ends were trimmed by 1 base and 0 bases, with 9 bases remaining between them. CDR3 length equals 14 residues. CDR3 coding DNA: TGCAGCGTTGAAGGGACAGAAGTGAACACTGAAGCTTTCTTT. This codes for CSVEGTEVNTEAFF.

This rearrangement joins TRBV6-1 to TRBJ2-3, with 7 positions matching TRBD2. The V and J ends lost 3 bases and 6 bases, in that order; junction bases with no gene match: 6. Germline V gene lookup returns CDR1 MNHNS and CDR2 SASEGT. The CDR3 spans 14 residues. CDR3 sequence: CASSEVFGGDTQYF. The CDR3 bases are TGTGCCAGCAGTGAGGTATTCGGGGGGGATACGCAGTATTTT.

This clonotype was picked up many times. V is TRBV3-1 and J is TRBJ1-1; D remains unclear. V was clipped by 0 bases and J by 1 base, with 9 bases between them. Germline CDR1 and CDR2: LGHDT and YNNKEL (reference sequence). The CDR3 contains 15 residues. Here the CDR3 reads CASSQDGFQNTEAFF. DNA for the CDR3: TGTGCCAGCAGCCAAGACGGCTTTCAGAACACTGAAGCTTTCTTT.

The sample holds many counts of this clonotype. The V call is TRBV3-1, the J call TRBJ1-1; unclear D gene. This CDR3 comprises 12 residues. The germline V gene encodes CDR1 LGHDT and CDR2 YNNKEL (reference sequence). Between the trimmed V and J ends, which lost 4 bases and 6 bases, there was a span of 9 bases. The CDR3 protein is CASSRWGSEAFF. The CDR3 bases are TGTGCCAGCAGCCGTTGGGGTTCTGAAGCTTTCTTT.

This clonotype was observed many times. The chain recombines TRBV18 with TRBJ2-1; possible D gene TRBD2, 6 bases. Germline lookup yields CDR1 KGHSH and CDR2 LQKENI. The CDR3 contains 17 residues. V lost 6 bases and J lost 0, with 18 bases in between. The CDR3 loop reads CASSPGGVGSSYNEQFF. The CDR3 coding sequence is TGTGCCAGCTCGCCCGGGGGTGTGGGGTCCTCCTACAATGAGCAGTTCTTC. The full variable domain, rest sourced from reference TRBV18 and TRBJ2-1, is NAGVMQNPRHLVRRRGQEARLRCSPMKGHSHVYWYRQLPEEGLKFMVYLQKENIIDESGMPKERFSAEFPKEGPSILRIQQVVRGDSAAYFCASSPGGVGSSYNEQFFGPGTRLTVL.

The rearrangement joins TRBV7-9 to TRBJ2-2; D perhaps matches TRBD2 (5 bases). CDR1 is SEHNR and CDR2 is FQNEAQ in the germline V gene (reference sequence). The ends were cut back, 1 base at V and 4 bases at J, with 7 bases in the middle. The CDR3 totals 14 residues. For the CDR3, the DNA is TGTGCCAGCAGCTTAGGGGAGTCCACCGGGGAGCTGTTTTTT. Its translation is CASSLGESTGELFF.

At least ten counts were recorded for this clonotype. The genes are TRBV28 and TRBJ2-7, with 8 positions matching TRBD1. The V segment lost 5 bases and the J segment 3 bases; nucleotides outside the gene matches: 9. This CDR3 comprises 15 residues. Germline loops: CDR1 MDHEN, CDR2 SYDVKM. CDR3: CASSPTGTGSYEQYF. The CDR3 DNA sequence: TGTGCCAGCAGTCCTACCGGGACAGGCAGCTACGAGCAGTACTTC. Full variable domain (rest looked up from reference TRBV28 and TRBJ2-7): DVKVTQSSRYLVKRTGEKVFLECVQDMDHENMFWYRQDPGLGLRLIYFSYDVKMKEKGDIPEGYSVSREKKERFSLILESASTNQTSMYLCASSPTGTGSYEQYFGPGTRLTVT.

This clonotype has at least ten counts. This sequence joins TRBV6-2 or TRBV6-3 and TRBJ1-5; D not certain. Germline CDR1 MNHEY, CDR2 SVGEGT. This CDR3 is built from 15 residues. Deletions cut 2 bases from V and 5 bases from J, with 13 bases between. CDR3 coding DNA: TGTGCCAGCAGTTACCGGGAAGTAAGGTATCAGCCCCAGCATTTT. Translating gives CASSYREVRYQPQHF.

In its sample, this clonotype was seen many times. The V gene is TRBV6-1, the J gene TRBJ2-7; TRBD1 matches at 9 bases. The CDR3 consists of 14 residues. Germline CDR1 and CDR2: MNHNS and SASEGT. Trimming removed 6 bases from V and 5 bases from J; junction bases left unmatched: 8. CDR3 nucleotide sequence: TGTGCCAGCAGGGTCACAGGGGGCGCGGACGAGCAGTACTTC. Its protein product is CASRVTGGADEQYF.

In its sample, this clonotype was seen many times. The chain uses TRBV12-5 and TRBJ1-2, with 10 bases aligning to TRBD1. Germline CDR1 and CDR2: LGHNT and FRNRAP. CDR3 size: 15 residues. V lost 5 bases and J lost 2; bases outside the gene matches: 5. The CDR3 bases are TGTGCTAGTGGTGCCGGGACAGGGGACAACTATGGCTACACCTTC. It yields the protein CASGAGTGDNYGYTF.

As to this clonotype: A clone one base away is much larger, so this may be a read error. DNA for the CDR3: TGTGCCAGCAGTGATTTGCACAGCACAGATACGCAGTATTTT. It translates to CASSDLHSTDTQYF. The chain employs TRBV27 and TRBJ2-3; D unclear. CDR1 and CDR2 from the germline V gene are MNHEY and SMNVEV (reference sequence). The germline V and J ends were trimmed by 5 bases and 0 bases, with 9 bases remaining between them. The CDR3 totals 14 residues.